Below, 8 T cell receptor beta chains from the same sample are listed, as sequenced in a study of blood T cell repertoires in COVID-19. Assay used: immunoSEQ multiplex PCR; TCRdb lists only in-frame clones, some missing. Of about 220,000 clones in the sample, about nine tenths were seen once. Sequencing input: PBMCs or T cells enriched from blood (not recorded which). These TCRs come from a woman aged 40 to 50 with acute COVID-19.

The chain combines TRBV7-2 with TRBJ2-7; D possibly corresponds to TRBD1 (5 bases). The CDR3 totals 17 residues. The germline V gene encodes CDR1 SGHTA and CDR2 FQGNSA. V lost 2 bases and J lost 3, with 20 bases in between. CDR3 amino acids: CASSLRIGHSPNYEQYF. The CDR3 DNA reads as TGTGCCAGCAGCTTACGTATCGGACACTCTCCTAACTACGAGCAGTACTTC.

This chain uses TRBV27 with TRBJ2-7, with 10 bases aligning to TRBD1. Germline lookup yields CDR1 MNHEY and CDR2 SMNVEV (reference sequence). The CDR3 length is 19 residues. V shed 1 base and J 0 bases; nucleotides not matched to a gene: 12. CDR3 residues: CASSLYGTGALSSSYEQYV. The CDR3 DNA reads TGTGCCAGCAGTTTATACGGGACAGGGGCCCTATCGAGCTCCTACGAGCAGTACGTC.

The rearrangement joins TRBV5-6 to TRBJ1-1, with D hard to call. V was clipped by 0 bases and J by 4 bases, with 7 bases between them. Germline V gene data show CDR1 as SGHDT and CDR2 as YYEEEE. CDR3 length: 13 amino acids. The DNA for the CDR3 is TGTGCCAGCAGCTTGGGCCTCGGCACTGAAGCTTTCTTT. Its translation: CASSLGLGTEAFF. The whole variable domain, remainder taken from reference TRBV5-6 and TRBJ1-1, is DAGVTQSPTHLIKTRGQQVTLRCSPKSGHDTVSWYQQALGQGPQFIFQYYEEEERQRGNFPDRFSGHQFPNYSSELNVNALLLGDSALYLCASSLGLGTEAFFGQGTRLTVV.

The rearrangement links TRBV15 to TRBJ1-2, with 7 bases aligning to TRBD1. The CDR3 spans 16 residues. Trimming removed 0 bases from V and 4 bases from J; junction bases left unmatched: 8. Germline-derived CDR1 and CDR2 are LNHNV and YYDKDF (reference sequence). CDR3 in DNA: TGTGCCACCAGCAGAGATGTAAGGGGGCGCGGCTATGGCTACACCTTC. Its protein product is CATSRDVRGRGYGYTF. The whole variable domain, remainder taken from reference TRBV15 and TRBJ1-2, is DAMVIQNPRYQVTQFGKPVTLSCSQTLNHNVMYWYQQKSSQAPKLLFHYYDKDFNNEADTPDNFQSRRPNTSFCFLDIRSPGLGDTAMYLCATSRDVRGRGYGYTFGSGTRLTVV.

The rearrangement joins TRBV7-3 to TRBJ2-5; maybe TRBD1 (5 bases). Between the trimmed V and J ends, which lost 0 bases and 5 bases, there was a span of 7 bases. The CDR3 has 13 residues. CDR1 SGHTA and CDR2 FQGTGA come from the germline V gene. The CDR3 loop reads CASSLTKGETQYF. The CDR3, as DNA: TGTGCCAGCAGCTTAACGAAGGGGGAGACCCAGTACTTC. Supplemented by reference TRBV7-3 and TRBJ2-5, the full variable domain reads GAGVSQTPSNKVTEKGKYVELRCDPISGHTALYWYRQSLGQGPEFLIYFQGTGAADDSGLPNDRFFAVRPEGSVSTLKIQRTERGDSAVYLCASSLTKGETQYFGPGTRLLVL.

The genes are TRBV19 and TRBJ2-1, with 15 bases that match TRBD2. CDR3 length equals 16 residues. The V gene's germline CDR1 is LNHDA and CDR2 SQIVND (reference sequence). V dropped 5 bases and J dropped 9; count of bases not matched to a gene: 8. CDR3 amino acids: CASSPRTSGGAGEQFF. In nucleotides, the CDR3 is TGTGCCAGTAGTCCAAGGACTAGCGGGGGGGCAGGTGAGCAGTTCTTC. Using reference TRBV19 and TRBJ2-1 for the parts outside the CDR3, the full variable domain is DGGITQSPKYLFRKEGQNVTLSCEQNLNHDAMYWYRQDPGQGLRLIYYSQIVNDFQKGDIAEGYSVSREKKESFPLTVTSAQKNPTAFYLCASSPRTSGGAGEQFFGPGTRLTVL.

This clone has only one observation. The chain couples TRBV7-2 to TRBJ1-5, with 7 bases identical to TRBD1. Trimming cost V 8 bases and J 7 bases; bases outside gene matches: 11. Germline V gene data show CDR1 as SGHTA and CDR2 as FQGNSA. This CDR3 contains 14 residues. The CDR3 sequence: CASSRGQAQQPQHF. The CDR3 DNA follows: TGTGCCAGCTCCCGTGGACAGGCACAGCAGCCCCAGCATTTT.

The genes are TRBV19 and TRBJ1-1; D is unresolved. This CDR3 has 14 amino acids. Per the germline V gene, CDR1 is LNHDA and CDR2 is SQIVND (reference sequence). The ends were cut back, 5 bases at V and 2 bases at J, with 12 bases in the middle. CDR3 amino acids: CASSPSYLNTEAFF. In DNA form, the CDR3 reads TGTGCCAGTAGTCCATCCTATCTTAACACTGAAGCTTTCTTT.